This TCR beta chain appears in the sequencing data of a study of T cell repertoires in cytomegalovirus infection. Study-level information: Both CMV infection and a matching HLA type were indicated by public TCR beta signatures.

Of note for this clonotype: Its antigen is currently unknown.

From the reads, TCRdb called clonotypes with MiXCR, one entry per CDR3 protein. The data contain 160,000 or so distinct CDR3 sequences, around 22% of them singletons. The CDR3 covers 16 residues. Trimming took 0 bases from V and 4 from J, leaving 14 bases between them. Germline assignment: CDR1 SGHRS and CDR2 YFSETQ. Study-wide points: Identification of carriers of CMV plus the relevant HLA was performed using cumulative public TCR beta family frequency. Ex vivo, HLA-C-restricted CMV-specific TCR beta clonotypes prevailed over the rest of the response.

The V gene is TRBV5-1, the J gene TRBJ2-1; a possible D gene is TRBD1 (5 bases). Source material: PBMCs. The sequence was collected from a human donor in good health (CMV status not recorded). Some clones in this sample may be carry-over from other donors' samples. CDR3 sequence: CASSLGGARGYNEQFF. The CDR3, as DNA: TGCGCCAGCAGCTTGGGTGGGGCCAGAGGATACAATGAGCAGTTCTTC.